The clone carrying this T cell receptor beta chain was recorded at least ten times. As yet, its antigen is unknown. As healthy controls, volunteers from a blood bank in Maryland, USA, were used. The cell input for sorted libraries was 1 million, and those cells were CD4+ or CD8+ T cells. This specimen comes from a study of neurological immune-mediated disorders. General study points: Across subjects, no CDR3 amino acid sequence appeared in expanded clones of more than one subject, a finding that suggested private repertoires in all groups.

The cDNA was synthesized by 5'RACE incorporating 10-nucleotide random UMIs. From the 5' RACE reads, TCRdb called clonotypes with MiXCR, one entry per CDR3 protein. This sample has 18,000 or so distinct CDR3 sequences, with roughly a tenth found just once. The CDR3 is 16 residues long. CDR1 is DFQATT and CDR2 is SNEGSKA in the germline V gene (reference sequence). Deletions cut 4 bases from V and 2 bases from J, with 18 bases between. Sequencing input: CD8+ T cells from blood. The chain links TRBV20-1 to TRBJ2-1; TRBD2 might be the D (6 bases). The receptor's source is a woman between 50 and 59 years old in good health. In DNA form, the CDR3 reads TGCAGTGCTATGATTACCGGGACTGAAGCCTACAATGAGCAGTTCTTC. Protein sequence: CSAMITGTEAYNEQFF.